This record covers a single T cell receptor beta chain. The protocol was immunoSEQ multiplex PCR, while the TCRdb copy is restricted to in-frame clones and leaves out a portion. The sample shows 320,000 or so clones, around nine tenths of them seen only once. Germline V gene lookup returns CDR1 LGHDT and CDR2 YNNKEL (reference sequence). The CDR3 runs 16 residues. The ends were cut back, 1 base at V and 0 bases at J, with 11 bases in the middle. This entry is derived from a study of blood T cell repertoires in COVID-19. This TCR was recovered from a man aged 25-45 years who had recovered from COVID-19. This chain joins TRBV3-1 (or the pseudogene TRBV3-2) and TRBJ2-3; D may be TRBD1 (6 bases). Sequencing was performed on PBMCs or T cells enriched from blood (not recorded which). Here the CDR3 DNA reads TGTGCCAGCAGCCAAGGGGCGGACAGCAGCACAGATACGCAGTATTTT. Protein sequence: CASSQGADSSTDTQYF.